The 9 T cell receptor beta chains in this list originate from one sample, sequenced in a study of T cell responses to AZD1222 COVID-19 vaccine. Here immunoSEQ multiplex PCR was the method, and the copy in TCRdb shows in-frame clones only, minus some. Seen here are about 160,000 clones, approximately 93% observed once, and the top ten hold approximately 0.97%. Specimen: peripheral blood, collected on day 0 of AZD1222 vaccination. These TCRs come from an adult in good health.

The chain links TRBV20-1 to TRBJ1-2; D is unresolved. Germline loops: CDR1 DFQATT, CDR2 SNEGSKA (reference sequence). The CDR3 totals 11 residues. The germline V and J ends were trimmed by 3 bases and 5 bases, with 7 bases remaining between them. The CDR3, as DNA: TGCAGTGCTAGTATGGCTTATGGCTACACCTTC. Protein: CSASMAYGYTF.

The chain recombines TRBV25-1 with TRBJ1-4; no firm D call. The germline gives CDR1 MGHDK, CDR2 SYGVNS. Trimming took 3 bases from V and 2 from J, leaving 7 bases between them. The CDR3 runs 14 residues. As DNA, the CDR3 is TGTGCCAGCAGTGATCCCGGCACTAATGAAAAACTGTTTTTT. Translation: CASSDPGTNEKLFF.

The chain carries TRBV5-1 and TRBJ2-5, with D possibly matching TRBD2 (6 bases). V was clipped by 4 bases and J by 8 bases, with 15 bases between them. Germline loops: CDR1 SGHRS, CDR2 YFSETQ. This CDR3 is built from 13 residues. The CDR3, as DNA: TGCGCCAGCAGCCGGGGACTGCAGAGAACCCAGTACTTC. Its protein product is CASSRGLQRTQYF. Variable domain in full (rest from reference TRBV5-1 and TRBJ2-5): KAGVTQTPRYLIKTRGQQVTLSCSPISGHRSVSWYQQTPGQGLQFLFEYFSETQRNKGNFPGRFSGRQFSNSRSEMNVSTLELGDSALYLCASSRGLQRTQYFGPGTRLLVL.

This chain uses TRBV21-1 with TRBJ1-5. TRBV21-1 is recorded as a pseudogene. This CDR3 contains 17 residues. Here the CDR3 DNA reads TGTGCCAGCACCGATAAGCGGGGGAATGGAATCAATCAGCCCCAGCATTTT. Its translation: CASTDKRGNGINQPQHF.

The rearrangement joins TRBV7-9 to TRBJ2-5; 7 nucleotides agree with TRBD2. Germline loops: CDR1 SEHNR, CDR2 FQNEAQ (reference sequence). Trimming cost V 2 bases and J 5 bases; bases outside gene matches: 5. CDR3 length: 14 amino acids. The CDR3 DNA follows: TGTGCCAGCAGCTTACGGGAGGATGGGGAGACCCAGTACTTC. It is translated as CASSLREDGETQYF. The variable domain in full, with the rest retrieved from reference TRBV7-9 and TRBJ2-5, is DTGVSQNPRHKITKRGQNVTFRCDPISEHNRLYWYRQTLGQGPEFLTYFQNEAQLEKSRLLSDRFSAERPKGSFSTLEIQRTEQGDSAMYLCASSLREDGETQYFGPGTRLLVL.

The chain recombines TRBV11-2 with TRBJ2-1, with unresolved D. This CDR3 region has 12 residues. Per germline, CDR1 SGHAT and CDR2 FQNNGV. Between the trimmed V and J ends, which lost 4 bases and 10 bases, there was a span of 11 bases. CDR3 sequence: CASSSSLQEQFF. The CDR3 nucleotides read TGTGCCAGCAGCTCTAGTCTTCAGGAGCAGTTCTTC.

The chain carries TRBV12-3 or TRBV12-4 and TRBJ2-7; D remains unclear. This CDR3 comprises 13 residues. Deletions cut 7 bases from V and 2 bases from J, with 12 bases between. The CDR3 is CASNKLGTYEQYF. The CDR3 DNA follows: TGTGCCAGCAACAAGCTAGGGACCTACGAGCAGTACTTC.

The chain is built from TRBV12-3 or TRBV12-4 and TRBJ1-1; D gene uncertain. V shed 5 bases and J shed 7 bases, with 8 bases lying between them. The CDR3 length is 11 residues. The CDR3 here is CASSVRIEAFF. CDR3 DNA sequence: TGTGCCAGCAGTGTCAGAATTGAAGCTTTCTTT.

The chain recombines TRBV19 with TRBJ1-4; 7 bases map to TRBD1. CDR3 length: 16 residues. V dropped 2 bases and J dropped 5; count of bases not matched to a gene: 8. In germline, CDR1 is LNHDA, CDR2 SQIVND (reference sequence). The CDR3 reads CASSIPRQGGNEKLFF. DNA for the CDR3: TGTGCCAGTAGTATACCCCGACAGGGAGGGAATGAAAAACTGTTTTTT.